These T cell receptor beta chains were read from a single sample in a study of identical twins' blood T cells. Each CDR3 protein gets one entry after TCRdb re-called the 5' RACE reads with MiXCR. This sample has around 380,000 distinct CDR3 sequences, with roughly 28% found just once. The sequenced sample consisted of PBMCs. These receptor sequences come from a woman aged 18 to 49 in good health. CDR3s include the opening cysteine and the closing phenylalanine or tryptophan. A D gene is named only where the DNA matches it firmly. Clone sizes are given selectively: once, few, many, or a class where the clone is expanded.

v_gene	j_gene	abundance	d_gene	CDR3aa	CDR3nt
TRBV14	TRBJ1-1	few	NA	CASSQEVGLNTEAFF	TGTGCCAGCAGCCAAGAAGTGGGTCTGAACACTGAAGCTTTCTTT
TRBV10-3	TRBJ1-1	NA	NA	CVISDLKMGTGTEAFF	TGTGTCATCAGTGACTTGAAGATGGGGACGGGGACTGAAGCTTTCTTT
TRBV6-2/TRBV6-3	TRBJ2-2	medium-sized	NA	CASAEGGVDTGELFF	TGTGCCAGCGCTGAGGGGGGAGTGGACACCGGGGAGCTGTTTTTT
TRBV16	TRBJ1-6	NA	TRBD1	CASSQGGQGWSPLHF	TGTGCCAGCAGCCAAGGTGGACAGGGATGGTCACCCCTCCACTTT
TRBV7-8	TRBJ2-1	many	NA	CASSLRGGVNNEQFF	TGTGCCAGCAGCTTACGGGGCGGGGTAAACAATGAGCAGTTCTTC
TRBV10-2	TRBJ1-5	few	NA	CASTRGRNQPQHF	TGCGCCAGCACCAGGGGCAGAAATCAGCCCCAGCATTTT
TRBV29-1	TRBJ2-1	NA	NA	CSVPGVRRDEQFF	TGCAGCGTTCCGGGGGTGAGAAGGGATGAGCAGTTCTTC
TRBV10-2	TRBJ1-5	NA	NA	CASREDRLNQPQHF	TGCGCCAGCCGAGAAGACAGATTAAATCAGCCCCAGCATTTT
TRBV2	TRBJ1-1	NA	NA	CASSDPANTEAFF	TGTGCCAGCAGTGACCCAGCAAACACTGAAGCTTTCTTT
TRBV2	TRBJ2-1	NA	NA	CASSETGLGRNEQFF	TGTGCCAGCAGTGAAACGGGATTAGGACGCAATGAGCAGTTCTTC
TRBV19	TRBJ1-5	few	TRBD1	CASSSDRDSNQPQHF	TGTGCCAGTAGTAGCGACAGGGATAGCAATCAGCCCCAGCATTTT
TRBV3-1	TRBJ1-2	NA	TRBD1	CASSQGTGFAYGYTF	TGTGCCAGCAGCCAAGGGACAGGGTTTGCCTATGGCTACACCTTC
TRBV7-9	TRBJ1-1	NA	NA	CASSLARDGAFF	TGTGCCAGCAGCTTAGCGCGGGACGGGGCTTTCTTT
TRBV27	TRBJ2-7	NA	TRBD1	CVSSIAGTVYEQYF	TGTGTCAGCAGTATTGCCGGGACAGTCTACGAGCAGTACTTC
TRBV20-1	TRBJ2-1	NA	TRBD2	CSASGEGFYNEQFF	TGCAGTGCTAGCGGGGAGGGCTTCTACAATGAGCAGTTCTTC
TRBV2	TRBJ2-7	NA	TRBD2	CASSVLGTSALSSYEQYF	TGTGCCAGCAGCGTACTCGGGACTAGCGCCTTAAGCTCCTACGAGCAGTACTTC
TRBV2	TRBJ2-1	few	NA	CASTLGGGSYNEQLF	TGTGCCAGCACCCTGGGGGGTGGCTCGTACAATGAGCAGCTCTTC
TRBV5-1	TRBJ2-2	NA	NA	CASSFQGGAGELFF	TGCGCCAGCAGCTTCCAGGGCGGGGCCGGGGAGCTGTTTTTT
TRBV6-2/TRBV6-3	TRBJ1-2	NA	NA	CASNRGGSGDGHTF	TGTGCCAGCAATCGCGGGGGATCTGGGGATGGCCACACCTTC
TRBV7-2	TRBJ1-5	NA	NA	CASSLVQGPNQPQHF	TGTGCCAGCAGCTTAGTTCAGGGCCCTAATCAGCCCCAGCATTTT
TRBV18	TRBJ1-6	NA	TRBD1	CASSPETGGSNSPLHF	TGTGCCAGCTCACCAGAGACAGGGGGCTCGAATTCACCCCTCCACTTT
TRBV7-2	TRBJ1-1	NA	NA	CASSFKGSLNTEAFF	TGTGCCAGCAGCTTTAAGGGATCTTTGAACACTGAAGCTTTCTTT
TRBV11-3	TRBJ2-1	NA	NA	CASSLGPNNEQFF	TGTGCCAGCAGCTTAGGGCCCAACAATGAGCAGTTCTTC
TRBV7-9	TRBJ1-1	NA	TRBD1	CASSPTDRVNTEAFF	TGTGCCAGCAGCCCAACAGACAGGGTGAACACTGAAGCTTTCTTT
TRBV9	TRBJ2-1	few	TRBD2	CASSPEGLGNEQFF	TGTGCCAGCAGCCCAGAGGGACTAGGCAATGAGCAGTTCTTC
TRBV25-1	TRBJ1-1	NA	NA	CASGVGGTEAFF	TGTGCCAGCGGAGTCGGGGGCACTGAAGCTTTCTTT
TRBV7-9	TRBJ1-2	NA	NA	CASGPPNAEGYTF	TGTGCCAGCGGGCCACCTAACGCGGAGGGCTACACCTTC
TRBV20-1	TRBJ1-1	few	NA	CSARDEARAKTEAFF	TGCAGTGCTAGAGATGAGGCCAGGGCGAAAACTGAAGCTTTCTTT
TRBV29-1	TRBJ2-3	NA	NA	CSVVHDGTEFVADTQYF	TGCAGCGTTGTCCATGACGGGACCGAATTTGTCGCAGATACGCAGTATTTT
TRBV5-1	TRBJ1-2	few	TRBD1	CASSLVISGGYGYTF	TGCGCCAGCAGCTTGGTCATCTCAGGGGGCTATGGCTACACCTTC
TRBV29-1	TRBJ2-2	few	NA	CSVVDRESTGELFF	TGCAGCGTTGTGGACAGAGAGTCCACCGGGGAGCTGTTTTTT
TRBV9	TRBJ2-7	NA	TRBD2	CASSVGPGTSFHEQYF	TGTGCCAGCAGCGTAGGTCCTGGGACTAGCTTCCACGAGCAGTACTTC
TRBV5-1	TRBJ2-7	NA	NA	CASSSPTGSSYEQYF	TGCGCCAGCAGCTCACCGACCGGGAGCTCCTACGAGCAGTACTTC